Below, one T cell receptor beta chain is given with its context. Its antigen is as yet unknown. These data originate in a study of cytomegalovirus exposure and HLA in healthy donors. Overall study findings and caveats: In vitro data verified a few CMV-associated chains as specific for CMV antigens. The TCR clusters that emerged in the first cohort tended, a later analysis found, to co-occur in the approximately 110 validation repertoires.

Data came from immunoSEQ multiplex PCR; TCRdb stores just in-frame clones and leaves some out. The data hold 80,000 to 100,000 clones, with roughly 85% observed a single time. The donors were members of the validation cohort comprising approximately 110 subjects, separate from the roughly 700-subject first cohort. The CDR3 consists of 15 residues. Germline CDR1 is SGHTA and CDR2 is FQGNSA. Trimming took off 0 bases at V and 6 bases at J, with 13 bases between the two ends. This chain links TRBV7-2 with TRBJ2-3; perhaps TRBD1 as D (5 bases). Sequenced: PBMCs. This sequence was found in a woman aged 25 to 39 in good health and CMV-seronegative. CDR3 sequence reads: CASSLASGPGDTQYF. The CDR3 DNA is TGTGCCAGCAGCTTAGCGTCCGGACCAGGGGATACGCAGTATTTT.